This T cell receptor (beta chain) was profiled in a study of cytotoxic CD8 clonotypes in ibrutinib-treated CLL. Depth targeted 1 in 200,000 to 1 in 1 million T cells, averaging approximately 9.9x coverage per clonotype. Sequenced by immunoSEQ multiplex PCR; TCRdb stores in-frame clones only, minus some. The table includes roughly 250,000 clones, under 80% detected once. Trimming took 0 bases from V and 2 from J; bases not matched to a gene: 1. Germline V lookup: CDR1 MNHEY, CDR2 SMNVEV (reference sequence). CDR3 length equals 15 residues. This chain links TRBV27 with TRBJ2-1; 7 bases are shared with TRBD2. The source is a human donor with chronic lymphocytic leukemia. The sequenced sample was PBMCs, obtained after 24 months of ibrutinib treatment. CDR3 nucleotides: TGTGCCAGCAGTTTATCCAGCGGGACCTACAATGAGCAGTTCTTC. It yields the protein CASSLSSGTYNEQFF.